The next 10 T cell receptor beta chains were all read from a single sample in a study of CD8+CD57+ T cells in acquired aplastic anemia. The template used for profiling TCR beta VDJ and CDR3 was genomic DNA. Each CDR3 protein is one row after TCRdb ran MiXCR on the reads. This table holds about 220,000 distinct CDR3 sequences, about 37% found once. Input material: sorted CD4+, CD8+, or CD8+CD57+ T cells (not recorded which) from PBMCs. These receptors were collected from a human donor in good health, serving as a control.

The gene calls are TRBV10-3 and TRBJ1-2; no firm D call. This CDR3 has 13 residues. The germline V gene encodes CDR1 ENHRY and CDR2 SYGVKD. The germline V and J ends were trimmed by 7 bases and 2 bases, with 11 bases remaining between them. The CDR3 sequence is CAINGGLNYGYTF. CDR3 bases: TGTGCCATCAATGGAGGGTTGAACTATGGCTACACCTTC.

In this sample, this clonotype turned up many times. The chain employs TRBV24-1 and TRBJ2-3; no definite D call. The germline gives CDR1 KGHDR, CDR2 SFDVKD. Trimming removed 3 bases from V and 6 bases from J, with 12 bases in between. The CDR3 totals 14 residues. CDR3 sequence reads: CATSDPPSGDTQYF. The CDR3 nucleotides are TGTGCCACCAGTGATCCGCCCAGTGGGGATACGCAGTATTTT.

The chain links TRBV7-2 to TRBJ2-7; TRBD2 agrees at 9 bases. Germline trimming cut 0 bases from V and 2 bases from J; bases unmatched to any gene: 5. CDR3 size: 16 residues. Germline V gives CDR1 SGHTA, CDR2 FQGNSA. CDR3 in DNA: TGTGCCAGCAGCTTAGCGGCGGGAGGGCTCCCCTACGAGCAGTACTTC. Amino acids: CASSLAAGGLPYEQYF.

This rearrangement joins TRBV5-6 to TRBJ1-2; D might be TRBD1 (6 bases). The CDR3 runs to 13 residues. Trimming pared 4 bases from V and 8 bases from J, leaving 15 bases between. Per the germline V gene, CDR1 is SGHDT and CDR2 is YYEEEE. CDR3 loop: CASSQQGLKGYTF. DNA of the CDR3: TGTGCCAGCAGCCAACAGGGACTGAAGGGCTACACCTTC. Together with reference TRBV5-6 and TRBJ1-2, the CDR3 gives the full variable domain: DAGVTQSPTHLIKTRGQQVTLRCSPKSGHDTVSWYQQALGQGPQFIFQYYEEEERQRGNFPDRFSGHQFPNYSSELNVNALLLGDSALYLCASSQQGLKGYTFGSGTRLTVV.

This clonotype was counted only a few times. The chain combines TRBV9 with TRBJ1-1, with D possibly matching TRBD1 (5 bases). V was shortened by 2 bases and J by 1 base, with 12 bases between the two germline ends. In germline, CDR1 is SGDLS, CDR2 YYNGEE. The CDR3 spans 15 residues. This chain's CDR3 is CASSVFGRANTEAFF. The CDR3 DNA reads TGTGCCAGCAGCGTGTTCGGCAGGGCGAACACTGAAGCTTTCTTT.

Many counts were recorded for this clonotype. This sequence joins TRBV19 and TRBJ1-1; tentative D call: TRBD1 (5 bases). Trimming pared 4 bases from V and 5 bases from J, leaving 14 bases between. Germline CDR1 is LNHDA and CDR2 is SQIVND (reference sequence). The CDR3 has 14 residues. The CDR3 reads CASSTHGGRTEAFF. CDR3 bases: TGTGCCAGTAGTACCCATGGGGGGAGGACTGAAGCTTTCTTT.

J is TRBJ2-3 and V is TRBV6-1, with TRBD2 matching over 7 bases. CDR3 length: 14 amino acids. The trim removed 6 bases at V and 5 bases at J, leaving 8 bases unmatched. Per the germline V gene, CDR1 is MNHNS and CDR2 is SASEGT. The DNA of the CDR3 is TGTGCCAGCAGCTCGCGGGAGTGGGGAGATACGCAGTATTTT. Translating gives CASSSREWGDTQYF.

This clonotype was recorded many times. The chain carries TRBV5-8 and TRBJ1-2; no clear D gene. This CDR3 is built from 13 residues. V was trimmed by 3 bases and J by 4 bases, leaving 10 bases between them. CDR1 is SGHTS, CDR2 YDEGEE, per germline. This chain's CDR3 is CASSSTWIYGYTF. DNA for the CDR3: TGTGCCAGCAGCTCCACCTGGATCTATGGCTACACCTTC.

This sequence joins TRBV11-2 and TRBJ1-3; possibly TRBD1 for D (6 bases). The germline V and J ends were trimmed by 5 bases and 4 bases, with 15 bases remaining between them. This CDR3 comprises 15 residues. The V gene's germline CDR1 is SGHAT and CDR2 FQNNGV. The CDR3, as DNA: TGTGCCAGCAGCCCCCCGGGGGCCGCAGGAAACACCATATATTTT. Its translation is CASSPPGAAGNTIYF. Combining the CDR3 with reference TRBV11-2 and TRBJ1-3 gives the whole variable domain EAGVAQSPRYKIIEKRQSVAFWCNPISGHATLYWYQQILGQGPKLLIQFQNNGVVDDSQLPKDRFSAERLKGVDSTLKIQPAKLEDSAVYLCASSPPGAAGNTIYFGEGSWLTVV.

The J gene is TRBJ2-3, the V gene TRBV11-2, with 8 bases aligning to TRBD2. Germline CDR1 reads SGHAT; CDR2 reads FQNNGV. The V segment lost 4 bases and the J segment 0 bases; nucleotides outside the gene matches: 12. The CDR3 runs 18 residues. DNA of the CDR3: TGTGCCAGCAGCTCAGGTCTAGCGGGCCTAACTAGCACAGATACGCAGTATTTT. Protein sequence: CASSSGLAGLTSTDTQYF. Based on the CDR3 plus reference TRBV11-2 and TRBJ2-3, the full variable domain is EAGVAQSPRYKIIEKRQSVAFWCNPISGHATLYWYQQILGQGPKLLIQFQNNGVVDDSQLPKDRFSAERLKGVDSTLKIQPAKLEDSAVYLCASSSGLAGLTSTDTQYFGPGTRLTVL.